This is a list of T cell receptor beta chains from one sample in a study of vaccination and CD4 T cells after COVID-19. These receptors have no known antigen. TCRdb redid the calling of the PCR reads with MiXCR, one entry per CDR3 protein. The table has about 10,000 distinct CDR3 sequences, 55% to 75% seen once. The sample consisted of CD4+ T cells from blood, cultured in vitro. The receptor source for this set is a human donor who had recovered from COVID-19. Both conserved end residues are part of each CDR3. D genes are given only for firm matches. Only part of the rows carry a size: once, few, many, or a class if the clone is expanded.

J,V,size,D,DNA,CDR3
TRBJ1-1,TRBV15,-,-,TGTGCCGCCAGCAGAGATCCCGCGGGGCGAGGAACTGAAGCTTTCTTT,CAASRDPAGRGTEAFF
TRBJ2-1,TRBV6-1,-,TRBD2,TGTGCCAGCAGCCGCTTTAGCGGGGGGGCATCCTACAATGAGCAGTTCTTC,CASSRFSGGASYNEQFF
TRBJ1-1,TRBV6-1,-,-,TGTGCCAGCCCAAAGGGGTCGGGGTTGAGGGACACTGAAGCTTTCTTT,CASPKGSGLRDTEAFF
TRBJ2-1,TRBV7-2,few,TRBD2,TGTGCCAGCAGCTTAGTTAGACTAGCGGGAGGTGAGCAGTTCTTC,CASSLVRLAGGEQFF
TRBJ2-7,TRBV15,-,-,TGTGCCACCAGCAGAGATAGGGTACTCGAAAGGGGCGAGCAGTACTTC,CATSRDRVLERGEQYF
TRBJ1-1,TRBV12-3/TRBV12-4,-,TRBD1,TGTGCCAGCACCGGGGACAGACCAGACAGAGGGACTGAAGCCTTCTTT,CASTGDRPDRGTEAFF
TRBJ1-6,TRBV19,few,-,TGTGCCAGTATCCCCCTCGAGGGGAATTCACCCCTCCACTTT,CASIPLEGNSPLHF
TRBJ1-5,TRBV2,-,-,TGTGCCAGCAGCGGTGACAGGATTGAGCCCCAGCATTTT,CASSGDRIEPQHF
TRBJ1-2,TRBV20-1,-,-,TGCAGTGCTAGGCCAGGGTGGTTAAGCTATGGCTACACCTTC,CSARPGWLSYGYTF
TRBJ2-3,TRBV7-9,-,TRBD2,TGTGCCAGCAGCTTATATTATAGCCTAGCGGGATTAGATACGCAGTATTTT,CASSLYYSLAGLDTQYF
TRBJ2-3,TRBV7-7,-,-,TGTGCTAGCAGTCTTACAGGGACCACAGATACGCAGTATTTT,CASSLTGTTDTQYF
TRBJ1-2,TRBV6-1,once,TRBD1,TGTGCCAGCAGAGCCGGGACAGCCTATGGCTACACCTTC,CASRAGTAYGYTF
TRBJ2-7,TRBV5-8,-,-,TGTGCCAGCAGGAAACAGGGCTACGAGCAGTACTTC,CASRKQGYEQYF
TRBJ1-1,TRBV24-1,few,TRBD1,TGTGCCACCAGTGATGGGGACAGTGAAGCTTTCTTT,CATSDGDSEAFF
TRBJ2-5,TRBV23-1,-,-,TGCGCCAGCAGTCAACCTAATGCCCATCAAGAGACCCAGTACTTC,CASSQPNAHQETQYF
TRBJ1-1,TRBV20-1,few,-,TGCAGTGCTAGACCTGGGGTGAACACTGAAGCTTTCTTT,CSARPGVNTEAFF
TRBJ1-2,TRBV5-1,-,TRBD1,TGCGCCAGCAGCATAGGACAGGGAAACTATGGCTACACCTTC,CASSIGQGNYGYTF
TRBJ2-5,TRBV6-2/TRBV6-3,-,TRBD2,TGTGCCAGCAGTTACGCAGGACTAGCGGGAGACAACCTCGGGGAGACCCAGTACTTC,CASSYAGLAGDNLGETQYF
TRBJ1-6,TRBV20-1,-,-,TGCAGTGCTAGAGGCCTAGGAGGGCGTGGGGATTCACCCCTCCACTTT,CSARGLGGRGDSPLHF